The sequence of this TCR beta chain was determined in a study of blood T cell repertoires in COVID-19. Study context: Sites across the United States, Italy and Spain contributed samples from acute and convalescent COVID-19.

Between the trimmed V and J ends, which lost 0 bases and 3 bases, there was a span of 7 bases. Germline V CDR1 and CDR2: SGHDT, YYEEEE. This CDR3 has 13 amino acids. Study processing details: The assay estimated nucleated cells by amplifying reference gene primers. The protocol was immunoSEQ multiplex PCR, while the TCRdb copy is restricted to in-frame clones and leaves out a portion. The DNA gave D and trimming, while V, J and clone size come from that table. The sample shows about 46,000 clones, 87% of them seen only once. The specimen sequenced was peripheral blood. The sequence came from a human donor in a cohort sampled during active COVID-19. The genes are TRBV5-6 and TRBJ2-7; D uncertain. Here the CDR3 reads CASSLGSLYEQYF. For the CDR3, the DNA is TGTGCCAGCAGCTTGGGCAGTCTCTACGAGCAGTACTTC.